This TCR beta chain came from a study of T cell responses to AZD1222 COVID-19 vaccine. Sequencing used immunoSEQ multiplex PCR; TCRdb keeps in-frame clones, though not all of them. The data show about 150,000 clones, 90% seen once. The CDR3 covers 14 residues. Between the trimmed V and J ends, which lost 4 bases and 2 bases, there was a span of 9 bases. Germline CDR1 is LNHDA and CDR2 is SQIVND (reference sequence). A word on this clone: Its cognate antigen is unknown.

Overall study results and limits: Once two AZD1222 doses were given, Spike-specific TCR breadth and depth went up. In a largely white British group with more females than males, clonal diversity was possibly underestimated.

The chain has TRBV19 and TRBJ1-5; no definite D call. The source was peripheral blood, collected 28 days after the second AZD1222 dose. The sequence was obtained from an adult who received the AZD1222 COVID-19 vaccine. The CDR3 bases are TGTGCCAGTAGTACCACTTGGGGCAATCAGCCCCAGCATTTT. Its translation: CASSTTWGNQPQHF.